This paragraph covers one T cell receptor beta chain sequence. These data originate in a study of T cells expressing NK-cell markers. Looking at the study overall: Seven donors tested HCMV-seropositive and one tested seronegative among the eight sequenced.

Germline CDR1 reads SNHLY; CDR2 reads FYNNEI. The CDR3 length is 11 residues. TCR beta cDNA was generated via 5'RACE template switching incorporating UMIs. After re-calling the 5' RACE reads, TCRdb lists one entry per CDR3 protein, DNA absent. The sample's table shows 500,000 to 600,000 distinct CDR3 sequences. This rearrangement joins TRBV2 to TRBJ2-7. Sample: blood T cells: a sorted CD56 or NKG2C T cell subset, CD4+ or CD8+ T cells, or bulk PBMC T cells (not recorded which). The sequence came from a man between 18 and 35 years old in good health. The chain's CDR3 is CASSEGNEQYF.